The next 4 T cell receptor beta chains were all read from a single sample in a study of blood T cells in healthy people across ages (dated by TCRdb to about 2015). The receptor library was made with 5' RACE. The instrument given in TCRdb is Illumina HiSeq 2500. A second 7 to 11 cycle PCR used a sample-barcoded 5' primer and a J-beta primer mix. The public reads were quality trimmed at Q25 with fastp and then assembled into clones with MiXCR by TCRdb, keeping productive beta chains. Identical CDR3 protein sequences are pooled into one entry, listed with their most common genes and DNA. This sample has approximately 900,000 distinct CDR3 sequences in its table, and roughly 52% of those were observed once. The ten most abundant clones make up 10% to 15% of the sample. The sample consisted of blood. The receptors derive from a man aged 30 to 39 in good health.

This clonotype was seen a few times. This chain joins TRBV6-5 and TRBJ2-3; possible D gene TRBD2, 6 bases. The V gene's germline CDR1 is MNHEY and CDR2 SVGAGI. Trimming pared 5 bases from V and 3 bases from J, leaving 12 bases between. CDR3 size: 14 residues. CDR3 nucleotide sequence: TGTGCCAGCAGTCTGGGACTTCCTACAGATACGCAGTATTTT. It is translated as CASSLGLPTDTQYF.

This chain uses TRBV7-9 with TRBJ2-5; TRBD2 aligns across 8 bases. The J segment lost 0 bases and the V segment lost 0 bases, leaving 9 bases of the junction unmatched. Germline loops: CDR1 SEHNR, CDR2 FQNEAQ (reference sequence). This CDR3 has 18 amino acids. CDR3 loop: CASSLATSGGLYQETQYF. CDR3 in DNA: TGTGCCAGCAGCTTAGCGACGAGCGGGGGCCTTTACCAAGAGACCCAGTACTTC.

This clonotype was found a few times. The gene calls are TRBV7-2 and TRBJ1-2; no firm D call. V lost 2 bases and J lost 4, with 20 bases in between. The length of the CDR3 is 17 residues. Germline V gives CDR1 SGHTA, CDR2 FQGNSA. CDR3 in amino acids: CASSLWQGLGGGYGYTF. DNA of the CDR3: TGTGCCAGCAGCTTATGGCAAGGGCTCGGAGGTGGCTATGGCTACACCTTC.

This clonotype was observed once. The gene calls are TRBV6-5 and TRBJ1-6; D not resolved. The CDR3 has 12 amino acids. CDR1 is MNHEY and CDR2 is SVGAGI in the germline V gene. The ends were cut back, 10 bases at V and 7 bases at J, with 11 bases in the middle. This CDR3 is CATQVVNSPLHF. The CDR3, as DNA: TGTGCCACCCAAGTTGTAAATTCACCCCTCCACTTT.